This T cell receptor (beta chain) comes out of a study of OX40 agonist ivuxolimab in advanced cancers. Whole-study findings and limits: CD4+ T cells averaged fewer expanded clones than CD8+ T cells.

Germline V lookup: CDR1 DFQATT, CDR2 SNEGSKA (reference sequence). CDR3 size: 11 residues. With 1 base removed from V and 7 bases from J, the gap between germline ends came to 5 bases. This clone was found a few times. Its antigen is currently unknown. Sequencing was performed with immunoSEQ multiplex PCR; in TCRdb, only in-frame clones are kept and a portion is missing. The repertoire consists of about 85,000 clones, with roughly four fifths occurring once and the leading ten covering 6% to 8.5%. The TCR comes from an adult with an advanced solid tumor such as melanoma, head and neck, liver or kidney cancer. Sequences were derived from CD4+ or CD8+ T cells sorted from blood, sampled in a trial of the OX40 agonist ivuxolimab. The J gene is TRBJ2-1, the V gene TRBV20-1, with D unresolved. CDR3 DNA sequence: TGCAGTGCTAGAGTAAAGAATGAGCAGTTCTTC. It is translated as CSARVKNEQFF.